This T cell receptor beta chain was captured in a study of graft-versus-host responses after intestinal transplantation. Regarding this clone: The antigen is undetermined.

Whole-study findings and limits: Some GvH clones appeared in ileal mucosa or blood before recipient bone marrow. Graft-donor T cell macrochimerism coincided with high graft-versus-host to host-versus-graft clonal ratios in allografts. Levels of circulating GvH clones at their peak were associated with early post-transplant HvG declines.

Profiled with immunoSEQ multiplex PCR; TCRdb holds only in-frame clones, not every one. The repertoire holds 25,000 to 30,000 clones, with around 80% as singletons. Germline CDR1 and CDR2: SQVTM and ANQGSEA. Trimming left V 5 bases short and J 4 bases short, with 11 bases between. The CDR3 totals 13 residues. The V gene is TRBV29-1, the J gene TRBJ2-2; the D is unclear. This clonotype originated in a human donor who received an intestinal transplant. The source was unstimulated CD4+ T cells sorted from spleen or lymph node cells, collected before intestinal transplant. CDR3 in amino acids: CSVKVLGTGELFF. CDR3 nucleotide sequence: TGCAGCGTTAAGGTCTTGGGCACCGGGGAGCTGTTTTTT.